Below are 12 T cell receptor beta chains sequenced from a single sample in a study of blood T cell repertoires in COVID-19. Sequencing used immunoSEQ multiplex PCR; TCRdb keeps in-frame clones, though not all of them. Of about 120,000 clones listed, about 92% were seen once; the top ten hold under 4.5%. The sequenced sample was peripheral blood. The receptors shown here come from a man in his fifties with active COVID-19.

The chain has TRBV5-4 and TRBJ2-3; no definite D call. CDR3 length: 13 amino acids. Trimming shortened V by 6 bases and J by 0 bases, and 8 bases separated the two germline ends. Germline V gene sequence: CDR1 SGHNT, CDR2 YYREEE (reference sequence). The CDR3 DNA follows: TGTGCCAGCATGGGCCGTAGCACAGATACGCAGTATTTT. Its protein is CASMGRSTDTQYF.

The V call is TRBV4-1, the J call TRBJ1-5; D is unresolved. This CDR3 comprises 13 residues. V lost 4 bases and J 3 bases, leaving 7 bases between the germline ends. The germline V gene encodes CDR1 MGHRA and CDR2 YSYEKL. Written as DNA, the CDR3 is TGCGCCAGCAGCCGAGCCCCCAATCAGCCCCAGCATTTT. Translated: CASSRAPNQPQHF.

The chain carries TRBV27 and TRBJ2-3; D perhaps matches TRBD1 (7 bases). Trimming pared 3 bases from V and 6 bases from J, leaving 13 bases between. The CDR3 spans 14 residues. The V gene's germline CDR1 is MNHEY and CDR2 SMNVEV (reference sequence). The CDR3 DNA follows: TGTGCCAGCAGTTTTAGACAGGGAGGCGATACGCAGTATTTT. Its protein is CASSFRQGGDTQYF.

The chain recombines TRBV10-3 with TRBJ2-7; the match to TRBD1 covers 10 bases. CDR3 length equals 15 residues. The junction had 10 bases not matched to a gene; V was cut back by 6 bases and J by 5 bases. Germline V lookup: CDR1 ENHRY, CDR2 SYGVKD. CDR3 nucleotide sequence: TGTGCCATCAGCCCGACAGGGGGCTTAGACAACGAGCAGTACTTC. Protein sequence: CAISPTGGLDNEQYF.

The gene calls are TRBV29-1 and TRBJ2-3, with 9 positions matching TRBD2. The CDR3 consists of 15 residues. Germline lookup yields CDR1 SQVTM and CDR2 ANQGSEA. J was trimmed by 0 bases and V by 7 bases; bases with no gene match: 8. The CDR3 nucleotides read TGCAGCGGCGCCCGGGGGACTAGCAGCACAGATACGCAGTATTTT. It codes for CSGARGTSSTDTQYF.

This clone was observed a single time. This sequence joins TRBV3-1 (or the pseudogene TRBV3-2) and TRBJ2-3; 7 bases agree with TRBD2. Trimming took 0 bases from V and 4 from J; bases not matched to a gene: 10. The CDR3 contains 17 residues. CDR1 and CDR2 (germline): LGHDT, YNNKEL (reference sequence). CDR3 residues: CASSQDPAGVPPDTQYF. The CDR3, as DNA: TGTGCCAGCAGCCAAGATCCTGCGGGAGTCCCCCCAGATACGCAGTATTTT.

V gene TRBV5-1 combines with J gene TRBJ2-1; 11 bases are a match to TRBD2. The CDR3 is 15 residues long. Germline V gene lookup returns CDR1 SGHRS and CDR2 YFSETQ. With V trimmed by 4 bases and J by 8 bases, 8 bases remained unmatched. In DNA form, the CDR3 reads TGCGCCAGCAGCCTTACTAGCGGGGGCTGGGATGAGCAGTTCTTC. This encodes CASSLTSGGWDEQFF. The full variable domain, with the rest looked up from reference TRBV5-1 and TRBJ2-1, is KAGVTQTPRYLIKTRGQQVTLSCSPISGHRSVSWYQQTPGQGLQFLFEYFSETQRNKGNFPGRFSGRQFSNSRSEMNVSTLELGDSALYLCASSLTSGGWDEQFFGPGTRLTVL.

J is TRBJ2-1 and V is TRBV6-5; D remains ambiguous. With 10 bases removed from V and 2 bases from J, the gap between germline ends came to 18 bases. CDR1 MNHEY and CDR2 SVGAGI come from the germline V gene. The CDR3 contains 15 residues. The DNA for the CDR3 is TGTGCCACCCTCCCAGCCGCGGAAGCCTACAATGAGCAGTTCTTC. This translates into CATLPAAEAYNEQFF.

J is TRBJ2-3 and V is TRBV9; no reliable D call. The CDR3 sequence is 15 residues long. The germline CDR1 and CDR2 sequences are SGDLS and YYNGEE. The germline V and J ends were trimmed by 0 bases and 1 base, with 9 bases remaining between them. In DNA, the CDR3 is TGTGCCAGCAGCGTAGCCCCGGCGGGCACAGATACGCAGTATTTT. Translating gives CASSVAPAGTDTQYF.

This clone came up once. The rearrangement links TRBV7-2 to TRBJ2-5; a weak D match, TRBD2 (6 bases). The V gene's germline CDR1 is SGHTA and CDR2 FQGNSA. This CDR3 has 13 amino acids. Trimming removed 4 bases at V and 2 bases at J, with 8 bases between. The CDR3 loop reads CASSSTRQETQYF. The CDR3 DNA reads TGTGCCAGCAGCTCGACTAGACAAGAGACCCAGTACTTC.

This clone ranks as medium-sized (0.01 to 0.1%). For the CDR3, the DNA is TGTGCCAGCAGGGGTAGCGGGGAAGAGACCCAGTACTTC. Its translation: CASRGSGEETQYF. V and J are TRBV6-5 and TRBJ2-5; 8 bases agree with TRBD2. This CDR3 contains 13 residues. Germline V gene lookup returns CDR1 MNHEY and CDR2 SVGAGI. V gave up 6 bases and J gave up 3 bases; unmatched junction bases: 3.

The chain uses TRBV10-3 and TRBJ1-1; TRBD1 matches at 10 bases. Germline V gene data show CDR1 as ENHRY and CDR2 as SYGVKD. The V segment lost 2 bases and the J segment 0 bases; nucleotides outside the gene matches: 6. The CDR3 loop spans 17 amino acids. The CDR3 region has the DNA TGTGCCATCAGTGAGGGCGGGGGACAGGGGATGAACACTGAAGCTTTCTTT. Amino acid sequence: CAISEGGGQGMNTEAFF.